The sample holds many counts of the clone carrying this T cell receptor beta chain. This entry comes from a study of blood T cells in healthy people across ages. The CDR3 consists of 15 residues. V lost 4 bases to trimming and J lost 6 bases; unmatched junction nucleotides: 8. Germline loops: CDR1 SGHVS, CDR2 FNYEAQ. Donor samples were obtained from healthy Caucasian individuals from Russia, aged 6 to 90. The use of a sample-barcoded 5' primer and a J-beta primer mix characterized a second PCR of roughly 6 to 11 cycles. TCRdb analysed the 5' RACE reads with MiXCR anew, one entry per CDR3 protein. Among about 1.7 million distinct CDR3 sequences listed, approximately 30% were seen once.

This TCR derives from a woman between 25 and 40 years old in good health. V gene TRBV7-6 combines with J gene TRBJ2-1; 8 positions agree with TRBD1. The material sequenced was blood. For the CDR3, the DNA is TGTGCCAGCAGCTATACAGGGGGGCGCGTCAATGAGCAGTTCTTC. As protein: CASSYTGGRVNEQFF.